This is a list of T cell receptor beta chains from one sample in a study of cytomegalovirus exposure and HLA in healthy donors. The protocol was immunoSEQ multiplex PCR, while the TCRdb copy is restricted to in-frame clones and leaves out a portion. The sample features around 51,000 clones, with 25% to 30% in its top ten. The specimen was PBMCs. The receptors here all came from a man in his forties or fifties in good health and CMV-seropositive. The CDR3 runs from the conserved cysteine through the conserved F or W. The D gene is left open where the match is weak.

TRBJ2-1 | TRBV7-8 | . | CASSLARKNEQFF | TGTGCCAGCAGCTTAGCGCGGAAAAATGAGCAGTTCTTC
TRBJ1-5 | TRBV28 | TRBD1 | CASRETGVGQPQHF | TGTGCCAGCAGAGAAACAGGGGTCGGTCAGCCCCAGCATTTT
TRBJ1-2 | TRBV5-1 | TRBD1 | CASSLGGQVYYGYTF | TGCGCCAGCAGCTTGGGCGGACAGGTCTACTATGGCTACACCTTC
TRBJ2-5 | TRBV2 | TRBD2 | CASRASGGQAETQYF | TGTGCCAGCAGGGCTAGCGGGGGACAGGCAGAGACCCAGTACTTC
TRBJ2-1 | TRBV11-3 | TRBD2 | CASSLGLAGGHEQFF | TGTGCCAGCAGCTTAGGGCTAGCGGGAGGTCATGAGCAGTTCTTC
TRBJ2-7 | TRBV7-2 | TRBD2 | CASSSTSGSYEQYF | TGTGCCAGCAGCTCTACTAGCGGCTCCTACGAGCAGTACTTC
TRBJ2-5 | TRBV6-7 | TRBD2 | CAGGLAGPEETQYF | TGTGCCGGAGGACTAGCGGGCCCGGAGGAGACCCAGTACTTC
TRBJ2-3 | TRBV9 | . | CASSEEWASTDTQYF | TGTGCCAGCAGCGAAGAATGGGCCAGCACAGATACGCAGTATTTT
TRBJ2-3 | TRBV6-6 | . | CASSGATGTDTQYF | TGTGCCAGCAGTGGGGCTACTGGCACAGATACGCAGTATTTT
TRBJ2-1 | TRBV18 | . | CASSSPIPGAYNEQFF | TGTGCCAGCTCATCACCTATCCCGGGAGCCTACAATGAGCAGTTCTTC
TRBJ2-2 | TRBV6-5 | TRBD1 | CASSYGTGDTGELFF | TGTGCCAGCAGTTACGGGACAGGGGACACCGGGGAGCTGTTTTTT
TRBJ2-7 | TRBV25-1 | . | CASSPTYEQYF | TGTGCCAGCAGCCCTACCTACGAGCAGTACTTC
TRBJ2-4 | TRBV30 | TRBD1 | CAWSDPWRTGGIAKNIQYF | TGTGCCTGGAGTGACCCCTGGAGGACAGGGGGGATAGCCAAAAACATTCAGTACTTC
TRBJ1-1 | TRBV18 | TRBD1 | CASSPPPGQHATEAFF | TGTGCCAGCTCACCACCCCCGGGACAGCACGCCACTGAAGCTTTCTTT
TRBJ1-3 | TRBV9 | . | CASSLQGAEGNTIYF | TGTGCCAGCAGCCTCCAGGGTGCGGAAGGAAACACCATATATTTT
TRBJ1-5 | TRBV28 | . | CASSSKDSHHF | TGTGCCAGCAGTTCGAAGGACAGTCACCATTTT
TRBJ1-1 | TRBV27 | TRBD1 | CASRSDHARQGLSTEAFF | TGTGCCAGCAGATCCGACCACGCCCGACAGGGGCTAAGCACTGAAGCTTTCTTT
TRBJ2-1 | TRBV7-3 | TRBD2 | CASSSQPTGLASYNEQFF | TGTGCCAGCAGCTCCCAACCCACAGGACTAGCCTCCTACAATGAGCAGTTCTTC
TRBJ2-2 | TRBV29-1 | . | CSVEGGDGELFF | TGCAGCGTTGAAGGGGGGGACGGGGAGCTGTTTTTT
TRBJ2-5 | TRBV7-3 | TRBD1 | CASSQLDRGQQETQYF | TGTGCCAGCAGCCAATTGGACAGGGGACAACAAGAGACCCAGTACTTC
TRBJ2-7 | TRBV5-1 | TRBD2 | CASSFVGRAPEQYF | TGCGCCAGCAGCTTCGTGGGGAGGGCCCCCGAGCAGTACTTC
TRBJ1-5 | TRBV7-9 | . | CASSLAGGPQHF | TGTGCCAGCAGCTTAGCGGGGGGGCCCCAGCATTTT
TRBJ2-1 | TRBV19 | . | CASSIPGLDDEQFF | TGTGCCAGTAGTATACCCGGACTCGACGATGAGCAGTTCTTC
TRBJ2-5 | TRBV7-9 | TRBD2 | CASSFLGEGTETQYF | TGTGCCAGCAGCTTCCTCGGGGAGGGAACAGAGACCCAGTACTTC
TRBJ1-2 | TRBV4-1 | . | CASSQETRNYGYTF | TGCGCCAGCAGCCAAGAGACACGGAACTATGGCTACACCTTC
TRBJ2-1 | TRBV4-2 | TRBD2 | CASSQEQTKIGLAGFGGYNEQFF | TGTGCCAGCAGCCAAGAACAAACCAAGATCGGACTAGCGGGTTTTGGGGGCTACAATGAGCAGTTCTTC
TRBJ2-5 | TRBV6-5 | TRBD2 | CASSPSSGGETQYF | TGTGCCAGCAGTCCGAGTAGCGGGGGTGAGACCCAGTACTTC
TRBJ1-1 | TRBV18 | TRBD1 | CASSPGTGNEAFF | TGTGCCAGCTCACCCGGGACAGGGAATGAAGCTTTCTTT
TRBJ2-1 | TRBV7-9 | . | CASSLGSLEQFF | TGTGCCAGCAGCTTGGGGAGTCTTGAGCAGTTCTTC
TRBJ1-2 | TRBV30 | . | CALLLGRGYGYTF | TGTGCCTTACTTCTAGGGCGCGGGTATGGCTACACCTTC
TRBJ2-7 | TRBV5-6 | TRBD1 | CASSLFGTGVNEQYF | TGTGCCAGCAGCTTATTTGGGACAGGGGTTAACGAGCAGTACTTC
TRBJ1-1 | TRBV5-6 | . | CASSFSESEAFF | TGTGCCAGCAGCTTTTCCGAGTCTGAAGCTTTCTTT
TRBJ2-2 | TRBV7-9 | TRBD1 | CASSLGTGDTGELFF | TGTGCCAGCAGCTTAGGGACAGGGGACACCGGGGAGCTGTTTTTT
TRBJ2-7 | TRBV7-2 | TRBD1 | CASSSTTGGGYEQYF | TGTGCCAGCAGCTCGACGACAGGGGGCGGCTACGAGCAGTACTTC
TRBJ2-7 | TRBV2 | TRBD1 | CASSEADRGTYEQYF | TGTGCCAGCAGTGAAGCCGACAGGGGTACCTACGAGCAGTACTTC
TRBJ2-3 | TRBV4-2 | TRBD2 | CASSQEASGGLDTQYF | TGTGCCAGCAGCCAAGAGGCTAGCGGGGGCCTAGATACGCAGTATTTT
TRBJ2-1 | TRBV2 | . | CASRDYAGSSYNEQFF | TGTGCCAGCAGGGACTACGCGGGCAGCTCCTACAATGAGCAGTTCTTC
TRBJ2-1 | TRBV5-1 | . | CASSLKQGGPGEQFF | TGCGCCAGCAGCTTGAAGCAGGGAGGTCCAGGGGAGCAGTTCTTC
TRBJ2-3 | TRBV1 | . | CTSSPGTFITDTQYF | TGCACCAGCAGCCCCGGGACATTCATCACAGATACGCAGTATTTT
TRBJ1-2 | TRBV29-1 | TRBD1 | CSGATGVYGYTF | TGCAGCGGAGCGACAGGGGTCTATGGCTACACCTTC
TRBJ1-4 | TRBV28 | . | CASYRRVGGSEKLFF | TGTGCCAGCTACAGGAGGGTCGGGGGGAGCGAAAAACTGTTTTTT